The text below deals with one T cell receptor beta chain. The data stem from a study of shared T cell receptors in the human thymus. V gave up 5 bases and J gave up 7 bases, with 18 bases separating them. The length of the CDR3 is 14 residues. Germline CDR1 and CDR2: WNHNN and SYGVQD (reference sequence). Clones were sequenced by immunoSEQ multiplex PCR, and TCRdb holds only the in-frame ones, with some missing. The sample records some 700,000 clones, 70% to 90% being singletons. This sample was shared with a second study, whose subject was human thymus T cells. From that study: Healthy Finnish infants having corrective surgery for congenital heart defects served as donors. Resections were taken during corrective heart surgery, and the thymus tissue came from these. Gene usage for V and J segments appeared biased in thymic and blood repertoires. Among unrelated individuals, related research reported thymic repertoires that overlapped highly.

The sequencing sample was made of thymocytes. The origin of this receptor is a girl under two years old with a congenital heart defect. This chain joins TRBV10-1 and TRBJ2-7, with D possibly matching TRBD1 (6 bases). DNA for the CDR3: TGCGCCAGCAGTATTAGAACAGGGACCGGGGAGCAGTACTTC. Protein product: CASSIRTGTGEQYF.